One and the same sample provided the 28 T cell receptor beta chains below, sequenced in a study of spatial heterogeneity in lung cancer. TCRdb itself ran the 5' RACE reads through MiXCR, one entry per CDR3 protein. There are approximately 52,000 distinct CDR3 sequences in the sample; around 6.7% occur only once, and approximately 2.6% lies in the top ten. Time point here: sample taken at primary tumor resection. Unsorted whole RNA of tumor, nontumor lung or frozen PBMC was sequenced. Sequencing was performed on PBMCs, taken at surgery. These receptors were obtained from a female donor with early-stage non-small cell lung cancer.

Ten or more counts support this clonotype. The chain carries TRBV7-2 and TRBJ2-2; 7 positions match TRBD1. Germline CDR1 is SGHTA and CDR2 is FQGNSA. Trimming took 7 bases from V and 3 from J; bases not matched to a gene: 5. This CDR3 spans 14 amino acids. The CDR3 reads CASKDRVHTGELFF. In DNA, the CDR3 is TGTGCCAGCAAAGACAGGGTCCACACCGGGGAGCTGTTTTTT.

In this sample, this clonotype turned up many times. The chain employs TRBV20-1 and TRBJ2-1, with 8 bases matching TRBD2. The germline CDR1 and CDR2 sequences are DFQATT and SNEGSKA (reference sequence). CDR3 size: 16 residues. V was clipped by 0 bases and J by 5 bases; unmatched bases: 9. Written as DNA, the CDR3 is TGCAGTGCTAGAGAGAGGGGACTAGTTTACCACAATGAGCAGTTCTTC. It yields the protein CSARERGLVYHNEQFF.

The chain is built from TRBV6-2 or TRBV6-3 and TRBJ2-7; D possibly matches TRBD1 or TRBD2 (5 bases each). CDR1 MNHEY and CDR2 SVGEGT come from the germline V gene. This CDR3 has 14 residues. The germline V and J ends were trimmed by 6 bases and 5 bases, with 17 bases remaining between them. For the CDR3, the DNA is TGTGCCAGCAGCCGGGACGGCGCCTATAACGAGCAGTACTTC. It translates to CASSRDGAYNEQYF.

This clonotype was recorded many times. The chain joins TRBV6-2 or TRBV6-3 to TRBJ2-1; a weak D match, TRBD1 (5 bases). The CDR3 has 13 amino acids. Germline V gene data show CDR1 as MNHEY and CDR2 as SVGEGT. Deletions cut 4 bases from V and 6 bases from J, with 10 bases between. The CDR3 is CASSWGRVNEQFF. The CDR3 DNA sequence: TGTGCCAGCAGTTGGGGCAGAGTCAATGAGCAGTTCTTC.

Ten or more counts support this clonotype. The chain couples TRBV19 to TRBJ2-1; no clear D gene. Germline assignment: CDR1 LNHDA and CDR2 SQIVND (reference sequence). The CDR3 is 16 amino acids. The V and J ends lost 5 bases and 0 bases respectively, with 14 bases between them. In DNA, the CDR3 is TGTGCCAGTAGTTCTGGCAGATTCGTCTCCTACAATGAGCAGTTCTTC. This translates into CASSSGRFVSYNEQFF.

This clonotype was picked up many times. The V gene is TRBV10-2, the J gene TRBJ2-3; 9 bases match TRBD2. Germline lookup yields CDR1 WSHSY and CDR2 SAAADI. This CDR3 region has 14 residues. The trim removed 7 bases at V and 6 bases at J, leaving 8 bases unmatched. The CDR3 DNA follows: TGCGCCAGCACGGAAGCGGGGGGCGCCGATACGCAGTATTTT. This translates into CASTEAGGADTQYF.

This clonotype was observed many times. V is TRBV4-1 and J is TRBJ2-5; D is tentatively TRBD1 or TRBD2 (5 bases each). This CDR3 is 15 amino acids long. CDR1 MGHRA and CDR2 YSYEKL come from the germline V gene. V lost 0 bases, J lost 2 bases, and 10 bases lay in between. The CDR3 loop reads CASSQDRGRQETQYF. The CDR3 DNA sequence: TGCGCCAGCAGCCAAGATCGGGGACGACAAGAGACCCAGTACTTC.

As to this clonotype: A much larger clonotype is one base distant, so this may be a read error. A read error is likely, as this CDR3 ends without the conserved phenylalanine or tryptophan. The rearrangement uses TRBV29-1 and TRBJ2-5, with D possibly TRBD1 on 5 matching bases. The CDR3 is made up of 14 amino acids. CDR1 SQVTM and CDR2 ANQGSEA come from the germline V gene. V was clipped by 4 bases and J by 2 bases, with 14 bases between them. Here the CDR3 DNA reads TGCAGCGTTGCGGGCAGGGTCCGGCAAGAGACCCAGTACCTC. The encoded protein is CSVAGRVRQETQYL.

This clonotype was found a few times. The rearrangement joins TRBV13 to TRBJ1-2; D call uncertain. The CDR3 contains 13 residues. V lost 5 bases and J lost 4, with 11 bases in between. Germline lookup yields CDR1 PRHDT and CDR2 FYEKMQ (reference sequence). The CDR3 protein is CASSSRRGYGYTF. The CDR3 DNA reads as TGTGCCAGCAGCAGCCGTCGAGGCTATGGCTACACCTTC.

The chain combines TRBV20-1 with TRBJ2-3; 7 bases agree with TRBD2. CDR1 is DFQATT, CDR2 SNEGSKA, per germline (reference sequence). V lost 8 bases, J lost 4 bases, and 12 bases stayed unmatched. The CDR3 totals 14 residues. CDR3 DNA sequence: TGCAGTTCCCCGGGGCGGGGGACCTCAGATACGCAGTATTTT. Its translation is CSSPGRGTSDTQYF.

This clonotype was seen many times. V usage is TRBV9 and J usage is TRBJ2-5; D call uncertain. V was cut by 0 bases and J by 5 bases, with 5 bases left in between. The CDR3 is 12 residues long. Germline lookup yields CDR1 SGDLS and CDR2 YYNGEE. The CDR3 region is CASSVAGETQYF. In nucleotides, the CDR3 is TGTGCCAGCAGCGTAGCTGGGGAGACCCAGTACTTC.

This clonotype was seen more than once but under ten times. V usage is TRBV4-3 and J usage is TRBJ1-6, with D perhaps TRBD1 (6 bases). Deletions cut 2 bases from V and 7 bases from J, with 9 bases between. Looked up from germline, CDR1 is LGHNA and CDR2 is YSLEER. The CDR3 has 14 residues. The CDR3 DNA reads TGCGCCAGCAGCCAACGGGACATAAATTCACCCCTCCACTTT. Translating it yields CASSQRDINSPLHF.

This clonotype was detected ten times or more. This chain uses TRBV28 with TRBJ1-1; TRBD1 agrees at 7 bases. V shed 6 bases and J 7 bases; nucleotides not matched to a gene: 8. Germline CDR1 is MDHEN and CDR2 is SYDVKM. The CDR3 loop spans 13 amino acids. The CDR3 bases are TGTGCCAGCAGCAACATCAGGGGGAATGAAGCTTTCTTT. Residues: CASSNIRGNEAFF. Based on the CDR3 plus reference TRBV28 and TRBJ1-1, the full variable domain is DVKVTQSSRYLVKRTGEKVFLECVQDMDHENMFWYRQDPGLGLRLIYFSYDVKMKEKGDIPEGYSVSREKKERFSLILESASTNQTSMYLCASSNIRGNEAFFGQGTRLTVV.

This clonotype was detected a few times. V gene TRBV7-8 combines with J gene TRBJ2-6; D not resolved. V lost 5 bases, J lost 0 bases, and 8 bases lay in between. Germline V lookup: CDR1 SGHVS, CDR2 FQNEAQ. The CDR3 runs 15 residues. Here the CDR3 reads CASSAGFSGANVLTF. The DNA for the CDR3 is TGTGCCAGCAGCGCAGGATTCTCTGGGGCCAACGTCCTGACTTTC.

The V and J genes are TRBV29-1 and TRBJ1-1, with 7 bases matching TRBD1. This CDR3 comprises 12 residues. CDR1 and CDR2 from the germline V gene are SQVTM and ANQGSEA. The V gene end was trimmed by 4 bases and the J gene end by 10 bases; junction bases not matched to a gene: 9. The CDR3 coding sequence is TGCAGCGTTGTACAGGGGAGGGCAGGAGCTTTCTTT. Residues: CSVVQGRAGAFF.

In its sample, this clonotype was seen a few times. CDR3 sequence reads: CSASLGGNYGYTF. The DNA for the CDR3 is TGCAGTGCTAGTTTAGGGGGAAACTATGGCTACACCTTC. The chain joins TRBV20-1 to TRBJ1-2; D perhaps matches TRBD1 (6 bases). Germline V gives CDR1 DFQATT, CDR2 SNEGSKA (reference sequence). The CDR3 is made up of 13 amino acids. V lost 3 bases and J 2 bases, leaving 10 bases between the germline ends.

V and J are TRBV5-1 and TRBJ2-7; D not certain. Germline CDR1 and CDR2: SGHRS and YFSETQ. This CDR3 spans 14 amino acids. V lost 4 bases to trimming and J lost 9 bases, with 20 bases between them. The CDR3 reads CASSPSGVSIRQYF. CDR3 DNA sequence: TGCGCCAGCAGCCCCTCCGGTGTTTCGATTCGGCAGTACTTC.

This clonotype has a count of ten or more. This rearrangement joins TRBV27 to TRBJ1-1; TRBD1 might be the D (5 bases). From germline, CDR1 is MNHEY and CDR2 SMNVEV (reference sequence). There are 13 residues in the CDR3. V lost 3 bases, J lost 7 bases, and 12 bases lay in between. CDR3 sequence: CASSLGQPGEAFF. For the CDR3, the DNA is TGTGCCAGCAGTTTGGGGCAACCTGGTGAAGCTTTCTTT.

This clonotype occurred a few times. This chain uses TRBV6-2 or TRBV6-3 with TRBJ2-1; D uncertain. Germline loops: CDR1 MNHEY, CDR2 SVGEGT. This CDR3 region has 14 residues. V dropped 0 bases and J dropped 10 bases, with 13 bases sitting between them. CDR3 sequence reads: CASSYSSFFAEQFF. CDR3 bases: TGTGCCAGCAGTTACTCGAGTTTTTTCGCAGAGCAGTTCTTC.

The chain has TRBV10-3 and TRBJ2-3, with 9 bases aligning to TRBD1. Germline lookup yields CDR1 ENHRY and CDR2 SYGVKD. This CDR3 has 16 residues. V lost 2 bases to trimming and J lost 2 bases; unmatched junction nucleotides: 5. The CDR3, as DNA: TGTGCCATCAGTGAGGCCGGGACAGGGAACACAGATACGCAGTATTTT. Protein product: CAISEAGTGNTDTQYF.

This clonotype was counted between two and nine times. The J gene is TRBJ2-7, the V gene TRBV30, with D perhaps TRBD2 (6 bases). Trimming cost V 4 bases and J 2 bases, with 12 bases left between them. This CDR3 has 13 amino acids. Germline CDR1 reads GTSNPN; CDR2 reads SVGIG (reference sequence). The CDR3 sequence is CAWKTSSPYEQYF. CDR3 DNA sequence: TGTGCCTGGAAAACTAGCAGCCCCTACGAGCAGTACTTC.

This clonotype was detected ten times or more. The CDR3 here is CASSSGQTEAYNSPLHF. In DNA, the CDR3 is TGCGCCAGCAGCTCGGGACAGACCGAGGCCTATAATTCACCCCTCCACTTT. This chain joins TRBV5-1 and TRBJ1-6; 7 bases fit TRBD1. The CDR3 is 17 residues long. V was pared by 3 bases and J by 2 bases, with 8 bases of the junction left unmatched. Germline loops: CDR1 SGHRS, CDR2 YFSETQ.

Ten or more counts support this clonotype. The rearrangement joins TRBV23-1 to TRBJ1-4; 8 bases fit TRBD1. TRBV23-1 is an open reading frame whose function is uncertain. This CDR3 is built from 15 residues. V was clipped by 2 bases and J by 10 bases; unmatched bases: 9. CDR3 residues: CASSQIRQGKGKLFF. CDR3 sequence (DNA): TGCGCCAGCAGTCAAATACGACAGGGGAAGGGAAAACTGTTTTTT.

This clonotype was observed at least ten times. V gene TRBV2 combines with J gene TRBJ1-5; the D is unclear. CDR3 length equals 13 residues. V was pared by 7 bases and J by 2 bases, with 9 bases between. CDR1 SNHLY and CDR2 FYNNEI come from the germline V gene. CDR3 sequence: CASTLEGNQPQHF. The CDR3 coding sequence is TGTGCCAGCACGTTAGAGGGCAATCAGCCCCAGCATTTT.

Many counts were recorded for this clonotype. V and J are TRBV6-6 and TRBJ2-5, with 10 nucleotides matching TRBD1. Germline assignment: CDR1 MNHNY and CDR2 SVGAGI (reference sequence). V was pared by 0 bases and J by 4 bases, with 8 bases of the junction left unmatched. The CDR3 totals 17 residues. The DNA for the CDR3 is TGTGCCAGCAGTTACTCGAGGCCGACAGGGGGCTCAGAGACCCAGTACTTC. Encoded protein: CASSYSRPTGGSETQYF.

At least ten counts were recorded for this clonotype. The chain is built from TRBV11-2 and TRBJ2-5, with D tentatively TRBD2 (7 bases). This CDR3 contains 14 residues. CDR1 and CDR2 (germline): SGHAT, FQNNGV. Trimming took 4 bases from V and 4 from J, leaving 13 bases between them. The CDR3 region has the DNA TGTGCCAGCAGCTCCCGGGGGGCCGGAGAGACCCAGTACTTC. This gives the protein CASSSRGAGETQYF.

On this clonotype itself: A much larger clone sits a single nucleotide away, making a read error possible. The chain carries TRBV5-1 and TRBJ2-1; the match to TRBD1 covers 9 bases. Germline CDR1 is SGHRS and CDR2 is YFSETQ. CDR3 length: 14 amino acids. The CDR3 loop is CASGQGNTYIEQFF. CDR3 DNA sequence: TGCGCCAGCGGACAGGGGAACACCTACATTGAGCAGTTCTTC. The full variable domain, completed using reference TRBV5-1 and TRBJ2-1, is KAGVTQTPRYLIKTRGQQVTLSCSPISGHRSVSWYQQTPGQGLQFLFEYFSETQRNKGNFPGRFSGRQFSNSRSEMNVSTLELGDSALYLCASGQGNTYIEQFFGPGTRLTVL.

This clonotype was seen just once. The chain employs TRBV7-9 and TRBJ2-2; the D gene is possibly TRBD2 (5 bases). The CDR3 has 15 residues. V was pared by 5 bases and J by 4 bases, with 14 bases between. Germline CDR1 and CDR2: SEHNR and FQNEAQ (reference sequence). The CDR3 is CASSHLPDFTGELFF. The CDR3 DNA is TGTGCCAGCAGCCACCTACCGGACTTCACCGGGGAGCTGTTTTTT.